This T cell receptor (beta chain) was documented in a study of T cells expressing NK-cell markers. At the level of the study: Repertoire data for TCR beta were derived from sorted T cells (CD3+CD56+NKG2C+, CD3+CD56+NKG2C- and CD3+CD56-NKG2C+). The study's findings and limits: Dominant NKG2C+ clonotypes accounted for roughly 1.0-7.0% of CD8+ T cells in six donors.

To note about this clonotype: No antigen is known for it.

After re-calling the 5' RACE reads, TCRdb lists one entry per CDR3 protein, DNA absent. The listing records roughly 380,000 distinct CDR3 sequences. The CDR3 runs 17 residues. Germline values: CDR1 DFQATT, CDR2 SNEGSKA (reference sequence). The sample was blood T cells: a sorted CD56 or NKG2C T cell subset, CD4+ or CD8+ T cells, or bulk PBMC T cells (not recorded which). V gene TRBV20-1 combines with J gene TRBJ2-1; checking the TCRdb D call of TRBD2 is not possible without DNA. This sequence was found in a man aged 18-70 years in good health. This chain's CDR3 is CSARDSMGLAIYNEQFF.